This T cell receptor beta chain came from a study of response to subunit inactivated influenza vaccine. Notes on the study in general: After each seasonal influenza vaccination, few new T cells are recruited, the authors suggested.

This clonotype was counted between two and nine times. What it binds is not known. This CDR3 has 21 amino acids. V lost 0 bases to trimming and J lost 2 bases, with 23 bases between them. Per germline, CDR1 LGHNA and CDR2 YNFKEQ. TCRdb used MiXCR to reprocess the RT-PCR reads, holding one entry per CDR3 protein. The table records roughly 700,000 distinct CDR3 sequences, roughly 13% of them present only once. The clonotype comes from a man aged 50 or older who received an inactivated influenza vaccine. The sequencing used PBMCs from blood, collected 14 to 15 days before vaccination. This chain uses TRBV4-2 with TRBJ1-6; a possible D gene is TRBD1 (6 bases). CDR3 in DNA: TGTGCCAGCAGCCAAGAGGGGGGTAGAGGGGGACCTCTTACCTATAATTCACCCCTCCACTTT. Protein sequence: CASSQEGGRGGPLTYNSPLHF.